These T cell receptor beta chains were read from a single sample in a study of T-cell memory formation after mild COVID-19. One entry per CDR3 protein results from TCRdb running MiXCR on the 5' RACE reads. The sample lists a few hundred thousand distinct CDR3 sequences; 27% were seen once. The sample consisted of PBMCs or a T cell subset sorted from them (not recorded which). These receptors all stem from an adult woman who had mild COVID-19 (a few samples of this study predate the infection). Cell type and time point are not known. CDR3s include the opening cysteine and the closing phenylalanine or tryptophan. Each record gives: clone size, D gene, V gene, J gene, CDR3 DNA, CDR3 protein. A D gene is named only where the DNA matches it firmly. Only some rows state a clone size, as once, few, many or a class for expanded clones.

>.|TRBD2|TRBV2|TRBJ2-1
TGTGCCAGCAGGGTTAGCGGGGGTAGTTCGAATGAGCAGTTCTTC
CASRVSGGSSNEQFF
>.|.|TRBV10-2|TRBJ2-1
TGCGCCAGCAGTGAGAGACTCTCGAGCGCCTACAATGAGCAGTTCTTC
CASSERLSSAYNEQFF
>.|.|TRBV12-3/TRBV12-4|TRBJ2-5
TGTGCCAGCAGTTTAAATCCCGGGGTGGGGGAAAGGGAGACCCAGTACTTC
CASSLNPGVGERETQYF
>.|.|TRBV12-3/TRBV12-4|TRBJ2-5
TGTGCCAGCAGGGGGGGACAGCAAGAGACCCAGTACTTC
CASRGGQQETQYF
>.|TRBD2|TRBV4-3|TRBJ2-1
TGCGCCAGCAGCCGGGCAACCGGGACTAGCGGCAACAATGAGCAGTTCTTC
CASSRATGTSGNNEQFF
>many|.|TRBV29-1|TRBJ2-1
TGCAGCGTGGGGGTACTCGGGGTAGAAAGGTCCTACAATGAGCAGTTCTTC
CSVGVLGVERSYNEQFF
>.|TRBD2|TRBV2|TRBJ2-5
TGTGCCAGCAGTGACCGGGCGGGGAGGGGTGAGACCCAGTACTTC
CASSDRAGRGETQYF
>many|.|TRBV30|TRBJ2-7
TGTGCCTGGCAACGGGGCCCTGGGAGGCAGTACTTC
CAWQRGPGRQYF
>.|TRBD1|TRBV12-3/TRBV12-4|TRBJ2-1
TGTGCCAGCAGTGAGCCTACGCAGGGGGTGAATGAGCAGTTCTTC
CASSEPTQGVNEQFF
>few|.|TRBV7-3|TRBJ2-7
TGTGCCAGCAGCTTATCCTGGGGGTCAGGTTACGAGCAGTACTTC
CASSLSWGSGYEQYF
>few|.|TRBV11-2|TRBJ2-3
TGTGCCAGCAGCTTAGCGGTTGGCGGGCAGAAAACGCAGTATTTT
CASSLAVGGQKTQYF
>many|.|TRBV15|TRBJ2-3
TGTGCCACCTCGGGAGAAGGAACGCAGTATTTT
CATSGEGTQYF
>.|TRBD1|TRBV29-1|TRBJ2-7
TGCAGCGTTGTTCCAGGGGGCGCATTCTACGAGCAGTACTTC
CSVVPGGAFYEQYF
>.|TRBD2|TRBV3-1|TRBJ2-3
TGTGCCAGCAGCCAAGCTAAGCGGGGTACGCAGTATTTT
CASSQAKRGTQYF
>.|.|TRBV4-1|TRBJ1-1
TGCGCCAGCAGCCAAGATAACGGGGGGTCTGAAGCTTTCTTT
CASSQDNGGSEAFF
>.|TRBD1|TRBV24-1|TRBJ2-1
TGTGCCACCAGTGATCGTAATGGACAGGGAGGCTCCTACAATGAGCAGTTCTTC
CATSDRNGQGGSYNEQFF
>few|.|TRBV7-9|TRBJ2-5
TGTGCCAGCATCCTCCCCGTCGGGACCCAGTACTTC
CASILPVGTQYF
>.|TRBD1|TRBV4-3|TRBJ2-5
TGCGCCAGCAGCCATGGGACAGGGGGCGTCGAGACCCAGTACTTC
CASSHGTGGVETQYF
>.|.|TRBV6-1|TRBJ1-2
TGTGCCAGCAGTGAAGGGGGCCCCACCCCCCTGGGTGGCTACACCTTC
CASSEGGPTPLGGYTF
>.|TRBD2|TRBV20-1|TRBJ2-2
TGCAGTGCTAACCCTAGCGGGTACACCGGGGAGCTGTTTTTT
CSANPSGYTGELFF
>.|TRBD1|TRBV30|TRBJ1-1
TGTGCCTGGAGTACACGCCCCCGGGACAGGGACACTGAAGCTTTCTTT
CAWSTRPRDRDTEAFF
>.|.|TRBV13|TRBJ2-2
TGTGCCAGCAGCTTAGATCTTGTCGCGAACACCGGGGAGCTGTTTTTT
CASSLDLVANTGELFF
>few|TRBD1|TRBV7-2|TRBJ2-7
TGTGCCAGCATGCAGGGGGCCTACGAGCAGTACTTC
CASMQGAYEQYF
>few|.|TRBV12-3/TRBV12-4|TRBJ2-7
TGTGCCAGCACCCCTCGGTCGTTGGGAGAGCAGTACTTC
CASTPRSLGEQYF
>few|TRBD2|TRBV6-2/TRBV6-3|TRBJ2-7
TGTGCCAGCCTTGGGACTAGCGGTGATTACGAGCAGTACTTC
CASLGTSGDYEQYF
>few|.|TRBV30|TRBJ2-7
TGTGCCTGGAGTGTATATTTGGGCTACGAGCAGTACTTC
CAWSVYLGYEQYF
>few|TRBD2|TRBV20-1|TRBJ2-1
TGCAGTGCCCCCGAGGGTAGCGGGAGTGACCACAATGAGCAGTTCTTC
CSAPEGSGSDHNEQFF
>.|.|TRBV5-5|TRBJ1-4
TGTGCCAGCAGCTTCTTAGGAGTCTCGCACTCCGGTGAAAAACTGTTTTTT
CASSFLGVSHSGEKLFF
>.|TRBD1|TRBV5-5|TRBJ1-2
TGTGCCAGCAGCTTGCGTACAGGGGTCAGGGTCTCGGATGGCTACACCTTC
CASSLRTGVRVSDGYTF